The 27 T cell receptor beta chains below come from one sample, sequenced in a study of shared clonotypes between healthy human individuals. Sequencing used immunoSEQ multiplex PCR; TCRdb keeps in-frame clones, though not all of them. Of roughly 590,000 clones listed, 95% to 96% are singletons. The naive CD8 fraction comprised CD45RO-negative cells positively selected for CCR7 and excluded terminally differentiated effector memory CD45RA+ cells. The sample taken for sequencing was naive CD8+ T cells sorted from blood. Every receptor here comes from a woman aged 25 to 39 in good health.

The chain couples TRBV5-6 to TRBJ2-7; maybe TRBD2 (6 bases). Looked up from germline, CDR1 is SGHDT and CDR2 is YYEEEE. The V end was cut by 0 bases, the J end by 3 bases, with 10 bases between. The CDR3 loop spans 14 amino acids. The CDR3 protein is CASSLGLEGYEQYF. The CDR3 DNA reads TGTGCCAGCAGCTTGGGACTAGAAGGCTACGAGCAGTACTTC.

The V gene is TRBV5-6, the J gene TRBJ2-1; 9 bases align to TRBD2. The V gene's germline CDR1 is SGHDT and CDR2 YYEEEE. The CDR3 totals 13 residues. V trimming: 3 bases; J trimming: 6 bases; junction bases outside the gene matches: 1. CDR3 sequence (DNA): TGTGCCAGCAGCTGGACTAGCGTCAATGAGCAGTTCTTC. Its translation: CASSWTSVNEQFF.

The rearrangement joins TRBV5-1 to TRBJ1-1; D gene uncertain. There are 13 residues in the CDR3. Germline V gives CDR1 SGHRS, CDR2 YFSETQ. V gave up 5 bases and J gave up 6 bases, with 14 bases separating them. CDR3: CASRKALGAEAFF. CDR3 sequence (DNA): TGCGCCAGCAGAAAGGCCCTCGGGGCTGAAGCTTTCTTT.

V and J are TRBV29-1 and TRBJ1-2; weak D call: TRBD1 (5 bases). Trimming cost V 6 bases and J 5 bases, with 13 bases left between them. Germline loops: CDR1 SQVTM, CDR2 ANQGSEA. The CDR3 has 12 amino acids. The CDR3 DNA sequence: TGCAGCGTCGAATCTACAGGTTATGGCTACACCTTC. It specifies CSVESTGYGYTF.

The chain joins TRBV11-2 to TRBJ2-7; D ambiguous. The germline V gene has CDR1 SGHAT and CDR2 FQNNGV. The CDR3 has 14 amino acids. The V end was cut by 0 bases, the J end by 4 bases, with 10 bases between. The CDR3 nucleotides read TGTGCCAGCAGCTTAGATGGCCAACCTTACGAGCAGTACTTC. It specifies CASSLDGQPYEQYF. Based on the CDR3 plus reference TRBV11-2 and TRBJ2-7, the full variable domain is EAGVAQSPRYKIIEKRQSVAFWCNPISGHATLYWYQQILGQGPKLLIQFQNNGVVDDSQLPKDRFSAERLKGVDSTLKIQPAKLEDSAVYLCASSLDGQPYEQYFGPGTRLTVT.

The V call is TRBV9, the J call TRBJ2-7, with unresolved D. Per the germline V gene, CDR1 is SGDLS and CDR2 is YYNGEE. The CDR3 is made up of 15 amino acids. The V and J ends lost 2 bases and 2 bases respectively, with 14 bases between them. CDR3 DNA: TGTGCCAGCAGCGTGGGATTTGGGGTGACCTACGAGCAGTACTTC. Its translation is CASSVGFGVTYEQYF.

The chain combines TRBV4-1 with TRBJ2-7, with 8 bases fitting TRBD2. This CDR3 has 14 residues. Germline loops: CDR1 MGHRA, CDR2 YSYEKL. With 1 base clipped from V and 2 bases from J, the junction kept 1 base outside the gene matches. CDR3 in DNA: TGCGCCAGCAGCCAAGGACTAGCGACCTACGAGCAGTACTTC. Translation gives CASSQGLATYEQYF.

The CDR3 nucleotides are TGTGCCAGCAGCCCGAGACAGGTGAACACTGAAGCTTTCTTT. Translated: CASSPRQVNTEAFF. The chain links TRBV5-8 to TRBJ1-1; D possibly corresponds to TRBD1 (6 bases). Germline V CDR1 and CDR2: SGHTS, YDEGEE. This CDR3 is 14 amino acids long. The V end lost 4 bases, the J end lost 0 bases, and 10 bases lay between the germline ends. The variable domain in full, completed from reference TRBV5-8 and TRBJ1-1, reads EAGVTQSPTHLIKTRGQQATLRCSPISGHTSVYWYQQALGLGLQFLLWYDEGEERNRGNFPPRFSGRQFPNYSSELNVNALELEDSALYLCASSPRQVNTEAFFGQGTRLTVV.

This clone was counted a single time. This sequence joins TRBV5-5 and TRBJ1-1; 9 nucleotides line up with TRBD1. Trimming at V came to 3 bases and at J to 7 bases, leaving 10 bases not matched to a gene. The CDR3 is made up of 15 amino acids. Per the germline V gene, CDR1 is SGHKS and CDR2 is YYEKEE (reference sequence). This chain's CDR3 is CASSWGQGRTIEAFF. The DNA for the CDR3 is TGTGCCAGCAGCTGGGGACAGGGTAGAACGATTGAAGCTTTCTTT. The full variable domain, completed using reference TRBV5-5 and TRBJ1-1, is DAGVTQSPTHLIKTRGQQVTLRCSPISGHKSVSWYQQVLGQGPQFIFQYYEKEERGRGNFPDRFSARQFPNYSSELNVNALLLGDSALYLCASSWGQGRTIEAFFGQGTRLTVV.

The chain couples TRBV11-2 to TRBJ2-7, with D uncertain. Germline values: CDR1 SGHAT, CDR2 FQNNGV. Trimming took 3 bases from V and 3 from J, leaving 9 bases between them. The CDR3 totals 13 residues. DNA for the CDR3: TGTGCCAGCAGCTTGGAAGGTATCTACGAGCAGTACTTC. It translates to CASSLEGIYEQYF. The variable domain in full, with the rest retrieved from reference TRBV11-2 and TRBJ2-7, is EAGVAQSPRYKIIEKRQSVAFWCNPISGHATLYWYQQILGQGPKLLIQFQNNGVVDDSQLPKDRFSAERLKGVDSTLKIQPAKLEDSAVYLCASSLEGIYEQYFGPGTRLTVT.

The chain has TRBV6-4 and TRBJ2-1, with TRBD1 matching 11 bases. Trimming took 5 bases from V and 9 from J; bases not matched to a gene: 3. The CDR3 extends over 13 amino acids. CDR1 is MRHNA and CDR2 is SNTAGT in the germline V gene. CDR3 residues: CASSMDRGLEQFF. The CDR3, as DNA: TGTGCCAGCAGTATGGACAGGGGGCTTGAGCAGTTCTTC.

V gene TRBV7-2 combines with J gene TRBJ2-7; D possibly corresponds to TRBD2 (6 bases). V was clipped by 6 bases and J by 3 bases, with 18 bases between them. The CDR3 runs to 15 residues. Germline V gene data show CDR1 as SGHTA and CDR2 as FQGNSA. The CDR3 protein is CASSTRDSKNYEQYF. DNA of the CDR3: TGTGCCAGCAGTACCCGGGACTCGAAAAACTACGAGCAGTACTTC.

The sample holds one count of this clone. The rearrangement links TRBV27 to TRBJ2-1, with a tentative D call TRBD2 (6 bases). The V gene lost 8 bases and the J gene lost 6 bases, with 17 bases spanning the gap. The CDR3 length is 14 residues. Germline CDR1 reads MNHEY; CDR2 reads SMNVEV (reference sequence). CDR3 in amino acids: CASGPSAPSNEQFF. As DNA, the CDR3 is TGTGCCAGCGGCCCTAGCGCCCCGAGCAATGAGCAGTTCTTC.

V and J are TRBV6-5 and TRBJ1-1; TRBD1 is a possible D gene (5 bases). In germline, CDR1 is MNHEY, CDR2 SVGAGI. V lost 4 bases and J 4 bases, leaving 13 bases between the germline ends. The CDR3 consists of 14 residues. CDR3 sequence: CASSLSQGGTEAFF. In nucleotides, the CDR3 is TGTGCCAGCAGTTTATCCCAGGGAGGCACTGAAGCTTTCTTT.

The CDR3 loop reads CASSLISGRTGELFF. The CDR3 DNA sequence: TGTGCCAGCAGCTTAATCAGCGGGAGGACCGGGGAGCTGTTTTTT. The chain links TRBV7-2 to TRBJ2-2; TRBD2 matches at 9 bases. The V and J ends lost 2 bases and 5 bases, in that order; junction bases with no gene match: 3. Germline loops: CDR1 SGHTA, CDR2 FQGNSA. This CDR3 has 15 amino acids.

The V call is TRBV29-1, the J call TRBJ1-6, with 8 nucleotides matching TRBD1. After removal of 7 bases from V and 6 bases from J, the junction contained 11 bases not matched to a gene. CDR3 size: 15 residues. Looked up from germline, CDR1 is SQVTM and CDR2 is ANQGSEA. CDR3 in amino acids: CSAAGRTGCNSPLHF. The CDR3 nucleotides are TGCAGCGCCGCAGGTAGGACAGGGTGTAATTCACCCCTCCACTTT.

V is TRBV15 and J is TRBJ1-5, with TRBD1 as a possible D gene (6 bases). Germline V gives CDR1 LNHNV, CDR2 YYDKDF (reference sequence). The ends were cut back, 0 bases at V and 4 bases at J, with 13 bases in the middle. The CDR3 runs to 16 residues. CDR3 sequence: CATSRDRVTGNQPQHF. For the CDR3, the DNA is TGTGCCACCAGCAGAGATAGGGTAACAGGGAATCAGCCCCAGCATTTT.

The chain combines TRBV13 with TRBJ1-1; no firm D call. This CDR3 spans 13 amino acids. Trimming took 1 base from V and 1 from J, leaving 4 bases between them. From germline, CDR1 is PRHDT and CDR2 FYEKMQ (reference sequence). Here the CDR3 reads CASSLAPNTEAFF. DNA for the CDR3: TGTGCCAGCAGCTTAGCTCCGAACACTGAAGCTTTCTTT. Variable domain in full (rest from reference TRBV13 and TRBJ1-1): AAGVIQSPRHLIKEKRETATLKCYPIPRHDTVYWYQQGPGQDPQFLISFYEKMQSDKGSIPDRFSAQQFSDYHSELNMSSLELGDSALYFCASSLAPNTEAFFGQGTRLTVV.

V gene TRBV4-1 combines with J gene TRBJ2-7; a weak D match, TRBD1 (5 bases). The V and J ends lost 4 bases and 4 bases respectively, with 11 bases between them. Germline V gives CDR1 MGHRA, CDR2 YSYEKL. This CDR3 comprises 13 residues. The CDR3 bases are TGCGCCAGCAGCCTAACAGGAGAGTACGAGCAGTACTTC. Residues: CASSLTGEYEQYF.

This clone has a single count. The CDR3 here is CASSSGTSGSQPYEQYF. The CDR3 coding sequence is TGTGCCAGCAGCTCGGGGACTAGCGGGAGTCAACCCTACGAGCAGTACTTC. V usage is TRBV5-4 and J usage is TRBJ2-7, with 14 bases matching TRBD2. The CDR3 extends over 17 amino acids. Germline CDR1 is SGHNT and CDR2 is YYREEE (reference sequence). V lost 3 bases to trimming and J lost 2 bases; unmatched junction nucleotides: 7.

This clone was observed once. The chain links TRBV28 to TRBJ1-1, with D tentatively TRBD1 (5 bases). Germline lookup yields CDR1 MDHEN and CDR2 SYDVKM. Trimming stripped 3 bases from V and 1 base from J, with 12 bases between. CDR3 length: 15 amino acids. CDR3 sequence (DNA): TGTGCCAGCAGTTTTAATCCTCAGGGGAACACTGAAGCTTTCTTT. Translating it yields CASSFNPQGNTEAFF.

The V and J genes are TRBV10-2 and TRBJ2-7; TRBD2 might be the D (6 bases). The V gene's germline CDR1 is WSHSY and CDR2 SAAADI. The V end lost 6 bases, the J end lost 0 bases, and 12 bases lay between the germline ends. The CDR3 runs to 14 residues. The CDR3 DNA reads TGCGCCAGCAGCAGGGACTTACGCTCCTACGAGCAGTACTTC. This encodes CASSRDLRSYEQYF.

The gene calls are TRBV2 and TRBJ1-6; no firm D call. Trimming stripped 4 bases from V and 6 bases from J, with 13 bases between. The CDR3 loop spans 15 amino acids. CDR1 is SNHLY and CDR2 is FYNNEI in the germline V gene. Here the CDR3 DNA reads TGTGCCAGCAGTGGGCTGACCGCCTTTAATTCACCCCTCCACTTT. This sequence encodes CASSGLTAFNSPLHF.

On this clone itself: At the DNA level, this CDR3 is encoded by other sequences in the same sample as well. The gene calls are TRBV7-3 and TRBJ2-3; D remains ambiguous. Trimming removed 4 bases at V and 0 bases at J, with 11 bases between. CDR1 is SGHTA and CDR2 is FQGTGA in the germline V gene. This CDR3 contains 15 residues. CDR3 amino acids: CASSSLATSTDTQYF. In DNA, the CDR3 is TGTGCCAGCAGCTCCTTGGCGACCAGCACAGATACGCAGTATTTT.

The chain couples TRBV27 to TRBJ2-7, with D unresolved. The V end was cut by 0 bases, the J end by 2 bases, with 11 bases between. Germline V CDR1 and CDR2: MNHEY, SMNVEV (reference sequence). There are 15 residues in the CDR3. The CDR3 protein is CASSLSQAGTYEQYF. As DNA, the CDR3 is TGTGCCAGCAGTTTATCTCAGGCTGGAACCTACGAGCAGTACTTC.

The rearrangement joins TRBV2 to TRBJ2-1; no definite D call. Between the trimmed V and J ends, which lost 4 bases and 6 bases, there was a span of 13 bases. Looked up from germline, CDR1 is SNHLY and CDR2 is FYNNEI. The CDR3 is 14 amino acids. The CDR3 sequence: CASSGWSFGNEQFF. CDR3 DNA sequence: TGTGCCAGCAGTGGTTGGTCGTTTGGCAATGAGCAGTTCTTC.

This chain uses TRBV11-2 with TRBJ2-7, with 13 bases identical to TRBD2. The CDR3 is 14 residues long. Trimming took 5 bases from V and 4 from J; bases not matched to a gene: 2. Germline V gene data show CDR1 as SGHAT and CDR2 as FQNNGV. The CDR3 nucleotides are TGTGCCAGCAGCCAACTAGCGGGAGGGTACGAGCAGTACTTC. Protein sequence: CASSQLAGGYEQYF.